Below, 7 T cell receptor beta chains from the same sample are listed, as sequenced in a study of blood T cell repertoires in COVID-19. Libraries were prepared by immunoSEQ multiplex PCR; TCRdb keeps only in-frame clonotypes and omits some of them. The profile shows hundreds of thousands of clones, roughly 79% of them singletons. Material: peripheral blood. Every receptor here comes from a woman aged 80 or over with acute or convalescent COVID-19.

In DNA, the CDR3 is TGCGCCAGCAGGTCACTCATGAACACTGAAGCTTTCTTT. Protein: CASRSLMNTEAFF. V gene TRBV5-1 combines with J gene TRBJ1-1; D unresolved. Germline-derived CDR1 and CDR2 are SGHRS and YFSETQ. The CDR3 contains 13 residues. Trimming left V 5 bases short and J 0 bases short, with 8 bases between.

The CDR3, as DNA: TGTGCCAGCAGCGCCGGGACAGGGTCTAATTCACCCCTCCACTTT. It specifies CASSAGTGSNSPLHF. This chain links TRBV9 with TRBJ1-6, with TRBD1 matching 9 bases. V dropped 3 bases and J dropped 6; count of bases not matched to a gene: 4. Per the germline V gene, CDR1 is SGDLS and CDR2 is YYNGEE. CDR3 length: 15 amino acids.

V usage is TRBV4-3 and J usage is TRBJ2-5, with 14 nucleotides matching TRBD2. Germline V gives CDR1 LGHNA, CDR2 YSLEER. V dropped 1 base and J dropped 4; count of bases not matched to a gene: 2. This CDR3 has 16 residues. CDR3 residues: CASSQGLAGGGETQYF. CDR3 in DNA: TGCGCCAGCAGCCAAGGACTAGCGGGAGGGGGAGAGACCCAGTACTTC.

The chain carries TRBV5-1 and TRBJ2-2, with D unclear. The V end was cut by 5 bases, the J end by 6 bases, with 11 bases between. CDR3 length equals 13 residues. CDR1 and CDR2 (germline): SGHRS, YFSETQ. The CDR3 DNA reads as TGCGCCAGCAGTTCCTTTGCAGCCGGGGAGCTGTTTTTT. Translated, it gives CASSSFAAGELFF.

The chain links TRBV11-3 to TRBJ2-2; TRBD2 matches at 7 bases. V gave up 7 bases and J gave up 3 bases; unmatched junction bases: 11. The CDR3 is 16 residues long. The germline V gene has CDR1 SGHNT and CDR2 YENEEA. CDR3: CASTLGLGEDTGELFF. In nucleotides, the CDR3 is TGTGCCAGCACCCTCGGACTAGGGGAGGACACCGGGGAGCTGTTTTTT.

This sequence joins TRBV5-1 and TRBJ1-1; D not resolved. Trimming stripped 4 bases from V and 1 base from J, with 14 bases between. Germline lookup yields CDR1 SGHRS and CDR2 YFSETQ. CDR3 size: 15 residues. The CDR3 reads CASSLKRSQNTEAFF. For the CDR3, the DNA is TGCGCCAGCAGCCTGAAAAGGAGTCAGAACACTGAAGCTTTCTTT. The whole variable domain, remainder taken from reference TRBV5-1 and TRBJ1-1, is KAGVTQTPRYLIKTRGQQVTLSCSPISGHRSVSWYQQTPGQGLQFLFEYFSETQRNKGNFPGRFSGRQFSNSRSEMNVSTLELGDSALYLCASSLKRSQNTEAFFGQGTRLTVV.

This clone was counted only a few times. This chain links TRBV6-6 with TRBJ1-2; 9 bases agree with TRBD1. Germline V gives CDR1 MNHNY, CDR2 SVGAGI (reference sequence). The CDR3 covers 14 residues. The V gene end was trimmed by 4 bases and the J gene end by 4 bases; junction bases not matched to a gene: 4. The CDR3 loop reads CASSWTGVGYGYTF. CDR3 DNA sequence: TGTGCCAGCAGTTGGACAGGGGTCGGCTATGGCTACACCTTC.